What follows is one T cell receptor beta chain and its context. The assay was immunoSEQ multiplex PCR, and TCRdb's table has in-frame clones only and misses some. The repertoire holds approximately 26,000 clones, with more than 80% as singletons. The CDR3 has 14 residues. The germline gives CDR1 LGHNA, CDR2 YSLEER. V was clipped by 4 bases and J by 7 bases, with 16 bases between them. The time point is: newly diagnosed, previously untreated cHL patient sample. With magnetic negative selection, CD4+ T cells were purified from PBMCs that had been thawed. The sample originates from a study of PD-1 blockade in classical Hodgkin lymphoma.

The sequenced sample was CD4+ T cells from blood. J is TRBJ1-2 and V is TRBV4-3; TRBD1 might be the D (5 bases). This TCR derives from a human donor with classical Hodgkin lymphoma. The CDR3 DNA reads as TGCGCCAGCAGCCCCCAGGGTCGGACTAGTGGCTACACCTTC. Its translation is CASSPQGRTSGYTF.